Each of the 9 T cell receptor beta chains below was sequenced from the same sample in a study of T cells in Graves' hyperthyroidism and ophthalmopathy. The TCR beta CDR3 regions underwent amplification using RNA transcripts as the source. A set of HTBI primers served as the primers for a first-round RT-PCR of the TCR CDR3. A single record per CDR3 protein comes from TCRdb applying MiXCR to the multiplex PCR reads. In the table there are around 340,000 distinct CDR3 sequences, about a sixth of which are singletons. The sample consisted of blood. The receptors stem from a woman aged 30 to 39 with Graves' hyperthyroidism that later progressed to Graves' ophthalmopathy.

This chain uses TRBV19 with TRBJ1-2; 7 nucleotides agree with TRBD1. The V segment lost 2 bases and the J segment 4 bases; nucleotides outside the gene matches: 4. Germline loops: CDR1 LNHDA, CDR2 SQIVND (reference sequence). This CDR3 spans 14 amino acids. The CDR3 DNA reads TGTGCCAGTAGTATACCGGGACAGTCCTATGGCTACACCTTC. It specifies CASSIPGQSYGYTF.

There are a few counts of this clonotype. The chain couples TRBV29-1 to TRBJ1-2; D not resolved. CDR1 SQVTM and CDR2 ANQGSEA come from the germline V gene. V shed 7 bases and J shed 3 bases, with 9 bases lying between them. The CDR3 spans 11 residues. CDR3 residues: CSANEYYGYTF. In DNA form, the CDR3 reads TGCAGCGCCAACGAGTACTATGGCTACACCTTC. The full variable domain, with the rest looked up from reference TRBV29-1 and TRBJ1-2, is SAVISQKPSRDICQRGTSLTIQCQVDSQVTMMFWYRQQPGQSLTLIATANQGSEATYESGFVIDKFPISRPNLTFSTLTVSNMSPEDSSIYLCSANEYYGYTFGSGTRLTVV.

This clonotype was detected only a few times. The rearrangement uses TRBV6-2 or TRBV6-3 and TRBJ2-5; no firm D call. Trimming took 0 bases from V and 1 from J, leaving 6 bases between them. Germline CDR1 and CDR2: MNHEY and SVGEGT. This CDR3 has 14 residues. In nucleotides, the CDR3 is TGTGCCAGCAGTTACTCGGGGTTCCAAGAGACCCAGTACTTC. Protein: CASSYSGFQETQYF.

This clonotype was counted ten times or more. The chain carries TRBV6-1 and TRBJ1-1; D gene ambiguous. Germline loops: CDR1 MNHNS, CDR2 SASEGT. This CDR3 is built from 12 residues. Trimming took off 7 bases at V and 4 bases at J, with 10 bases between the two ends. Here the CDR3 DNA reads TGTGCCAGCAATCGGGGATTCACTGAAGCTTTCTTT. Amino acid sequence: CASNRGFTEAFF.

This clonotype was detected many times. This sequence joins TRBV6-1 and TRBJ1-6, with no clear D. Trimming took 7 bases from V and 4 from J, leaving 8 bases between them. The CDR3 contains 13 residues. Germline V gives CDR1 MNHNS, CDR2 SASEGT. In nucleotides, the CDR3 is TGTGCCAGCATCTTTAGTTATAATTCACCCCTCCACTTT. Its translation: CASIFSYNSPLHF.

The rearrangement links TRBV9 to TRBJ2-7; maybe TRBD1 (5 bases). The CDR3 length is 14 residues. Germline CDR1 SGDLS, CDR2 YYNGEE. Between the trimmed V and J ends, which lost 0 bases and 6 bases, there was a span of 13 bases. The DNA for the CDR3 is TGTGCCAGCAGCGTAGGATCAGGGTCGGGCGAGCAGTACTTC. Its translation: CASSVGSGSGEQYF.

This clonotype was observed at least ten times. This sequence joins TRBV27 and TRBJ2-1; 9 bases map to TRBD2. Germline CDR1 MNHEY, CDR2 SMNVEV (reference sequence). The CDR3 is 11 residues long. The ends lost 6 bases at V and 15 bases at J; junction bases unmatched: 6. CDR3 loop: CASSLAGDRFF. In nucleotides, the CDR3 is TGTGCCAGCAGCTTAGCGGGGGACCGGTTCTTC.

This clonotype was observed at least ten times. The chain combines TRBV18 with TRBJ2-7; D is undetermined. This CDR3 is built from 14 residues. Germline CDR1 reads KGHSH; CDR2 reads LQKENI. Trimming pared 6 bases from V and 3 bases from J, leaving 15 bases between. CDR3 DNA sequence: TGTGCCAGCTCGCCCCGGCTAGGGAACTACGAGCAGTACTTC. This codes for CASSPRLGNYEQYF.

This chain joins TRBV5-6 and TRBJ1-3; no firm D call. Germline V gives CDR1 SGHDT, CDR2 YYEEEE. The CDR3 is made up of 16 amino acids. The V end lost 4 bases, the J end lost 0 bases, and 14 bases lay between the germline ends. The CDR3 DNA follows: TGTGCCAGCAGCCACATTCGATCCAGCTCTGGAAACACCATATATTTT. Its protein is CASSHIRSSSGNTIYF.